This is a list of T cell receptor beta chains from one sample in a study of blood T cell repertoires in COVID-19. Method: immunoSEQ multiplex PCR; TCRdb's copy keeps in-frame clones and lacks some. The repertoire has under 50,000 clones, around 93% of them found once; the top ten carry around 12%. Sequencing input: peripheral blood. The receptors originated from a human donor in a cohort sampled during active COVID-19. Each CDR3 is given with its conserved first and last residue. Fields, in order: D gene, J gene, clone size, V gene, CDR3 DNA, CDR3 protein. The D gene is left open where the match is weak. Only some rows state a clone size, as once, few, many or a class for expanded clones.

>-|TRBJ2-7|once|TRBV6-2/TRBV6-3
TGTGCCAGCAGCGAGCGGGCCTTATCCTACGAGCAGTACTTC
CASSERALSYEQYF
>TRBD2|TRBJ2-5|-|TRBV5-1
TGCGCCAGCAGCTTGGCCGGGGGGGTAGAGACCCAGTACTTC
CASSLAGGVETQYF
>-|TRBJ2-1|once|TRBV2
TGTGCCAGCAGTGAAGCAGGACTGCGCCGGACCAATGAGCAGTTCTTC
CASSEAGLRRTNEQFF
>TRBD1|TRBJ1-2|-|TRBV30
TGTGCCTGGAGTGGCCGGACAGGGGGCGGCTACACCTTC
CAWSGRTGGGYTF
>TRBD1|TRBJ2-5|-|TRBV28
TGTGCCAGCAGTCCTCGACAGGGGGCTGCAGAGACCCAGTACTTC
CASSPRQGAAETQYF
>-|TRBJ2-5|-|TRBV11-3
TGTGCCAGCAGCTATCAAGGGGGCCAAGAGACCCAGTACTTC
CASSYQGGQETQYF
>TRBD1|TRBJ1-3|-|TRBV7-2
TGTGCCAGCAGCCCGCGGACAGGGGAAAACACCATATATTTT
CASSPRTGENTIYF
>TRBD2|TRBJ2-5|-|TRBV7-9
TGTGCCAGCAACCGCGTTGGGACTAGCCTTTCTGAAGAGACCCAGTACTTC
CASNRVGTSLSEETQYF
>-|TRBJ1-3|-|TRBV10-3
TGTGCCATCAGTGAGTCGCGGGGGCAGGGTGGAAACACCATATATTTT
CAISESRGQGGNTIYF
>TRBD2|TRBJ2-2|-|TRBV18
TGTGCCAGCTCACCACTGGGAGGGAGGAACACCGGGGAGCTGTTTTTT
CASSPLGGRNTGELFF
>-|TRBJ1-2|-|TRBV9
TGTGCCAGCAGCGTAGAAGCGGGGTATGTGAACTATGGCTACACCTTC
CASSVEAGYVNYGYTF
>-|TRBJ1-2|-|TRBV4-1
TGCGCCAGCAGCCAAGAAGTCGGGGTAGGTGGCTACACCTTC
CASSQEVGVGGYTF
>TRBD2|TRBJ2-1|few|TRBV9
TGTGCCAGCAGCGGAGGACTAGCGGGATCCCATGAGCAGTTCTTC
CASSGGLAGSHEQFF
>TRBD2|TRBJ2-5|once|TRBV5-1
TGCGCCAGCAGGGGGGGGACCGGGACCCAGTACTTC
CASRGGTGTQYF
>TRBD1|TRBJ1-2|-|TRBV10-3
TGTGCCATCAGCGGGACAGGGTATGGCTACACCTTC
CAISGTGYGYTF
>-|TRBJ2-3|-|TRBV7-9
TGTGCCAGCAGCGTCCTGGAGGGGCTTAGAGATACGCAGTATTTT
CASSVLEGLRDTQYF
>-|TRBJ2-3|-|TRBV29-1
TGCAGCGCTCATCAGGGTCTCATCACAGATACGCAGTATTTT
CSAHQGLITDTQYF
>TRBD1|TRBJ1-3|-|TRBV7-2
TGTGCCAGCAGCGTACAGGGGGCGAGTGGAAACACCATATATTTT
CASSVQGASGNTIYF